Sequencing of this TCR beta chain was carried out in a study of shared clonotypes between healthy human individuals. TCRdb's table, derived via immunoSEQ multiplex PCR, lists solely in-frame clones and lacks some. This sample has about 1.1 million clones; approximately 78% occur once, and the top ten carry 0.5% to 0.6%. V lost 3 bases to trimming and J lost 2 bases; unmatched junction nucleotides: 5. CDR1 and CDR2 from the germline V gene are MGHRA and YSYEKL. This CDR3 has 17 residues. The V and J genes are TRBV4-1 and TRBJ2-2, with 11 bases aligning to TRBD2. This sequence was found in a man aged 18 to 30 in good health. Some clones in this sample may be carry-over from other donors' samples. Specimen: memory CD4+ T cells from PBMCs. The subset was: CD45RA-negative fraction. The CDR3 loop is CASSHQLAGVNTGELFF. Here the CDR3 DNA reads TGCGCCAGCAGCCATCAACTAGCGGGGGTTAACACCGGGGAGCTGTTTTTT.